A selection of T cell receptor beta chains follows, all from one sample in a study of cytomegalovirus exposure and HLA in healthy donors. Assay used: immunoSEQ multiplex PCR; TCRdb lists only in-frame clones, some missing. The sample includes some 130,000 clones, nearly 90% of them seen just once. The sample comprised PBMCs. Source of these receptors: a woman aged 18-35 years in good health and CMV-seronegative. The CDR3 runs from the conserved cysteine through the conserved F or W. D genes are given only for firm matches. Rows give clone size only sometimes, using once, few, many, or a class for an expanded clone.

TRBD1 TRBJ2-4 . TRBV14 CASSQGRGNIQYF TGTGCCAGCAGCCAAGGCAGGGGGAACATTCAGTACTTC
TRBD1 TRBJ1-6 . TRBV7-9 CASRQGASYNSPLHF TGTGCCAGCAGACAGGGGGCCTCTTATAATTCACCCCTCCACTTT
TRBD1 TRBJ2-1 once TRBV7-9 CASSLGTGTYNEQFF TGTGCCAGCAGCCTCGGGACAGGGACCTACAATGAGCAGTTCTTC
. TRBJ2-7 . TRBV29-1 CSVGQDSLEQYF TGCAGCGTTGGGCAGGACAGCTTGGAGCAGTACTTC
TRBD1 TRBJ2-3 . TRBV6-1 CASSEITGGGITDTQYF TGTGCCAGCAGTGAAATCACAGGGGGCGGAATAACAGATACGCAGTATTTT
TRBD2 TRBJ2-2 . TRBV9 CASSTSGGNTGELFF TGTGCCAGCAGCACAAGCGGGGGTAACACCGGGGAGCTGTTTTTT
TRBD1 TRBJ1-1 few TRBV9 CASSVGQGFTEAFF TGTGCCAGCAGCGTAGGACAGGGATTCACTGAAGCTTTCTTT
. TRBJ1-3 . TRBV19 CASISYSGNTIYF TGTGCCAGTATATCGTACTCTGGAAACACCATATATTTT
TRBD1 TRBJ1-2 . TRBV9 CASSVDWGQGADNYGYTF TGTGCCAGCAGCGTAGACTGGGGACAGGGGGCAGACAACTATGGCTACACCTTC
TRBD2 TRBJ2-2 . TRBV7-2 CASRPPGLAGTTGELFF TGTGCCAGCAGGCCCCCGGGACTAGCGGGTACCACCGGGGAGCTGTTTTTT
TRBD1 TRBJ1-1 . TRBV6-1 CATSRDRDLNTEAFF TGTGCCACGTCCCGGGACAGGGACCTGAACACTGAAGCTTTCTTT
. TRBJ1-1 . TRBV7-9 CASSLRGHADMNTEAFF TGTGCCAGCAGCTTACGGGGACACGCCGACATGAACACTGAAGCTTTCTTT
. TRBJ1-6 . TRBV4-1 CASSQVDSDYNSPLHF TGCGCCAGCAGCCAAGTTGACAGCGACTATAATTCACCCCTCCACTTT
TRBD1 TRBJ1-1 . TRBV6-5 CASVGTGPNTEAFF TGTGCCAGCGTGGGGACAGGGCCGAACACTGAAGCTTTCTTT
. TRBJ1-1 . TRBV6-6 CASRKTPNTEAFF TGTGCCAGCAGAAAGACACCGAACACTGAAGCTTTCTTT
TRBD1 TRBJ2-3 once TRBV27 CASSPALTGTGHRGGQYF TGTGCCAGCAGTCCGGCCCTCACCGGGACAGGCCACCGTGGGGGGCAGTATTTT
TRBD1 TRBJ1-2 . TRBV7-3 CASSLNRGRDYGYTF TGTGCCAGCAGCTTAAACAGGGGGCGAGACTATGGCTACACCTTC
TRBD1 TRBJ2-7 . TRBV19 CASSPGQAYEQYF TGTGCCAGTAGCCCGGGACAGGCGTACGAGCAGTACTTC
. TRBJ2-6 . TRBV27 CASSFLSSGANVLTF TGTGCCAGCAGTTTCTTGAGCTCTGGGGCCAACGTCCTGACTTTC
. TRBJ1-5 . TRBV6-1 CASSMGGSYQPQHF TGTGCCAGCAGCATGGGAGGGAGTTATCAGCCCCAGCATTTT
. TRBJ2-7 . TRBV6-5 CAATGGASYEQYF TGTGCCGCCACAGGGGGGGCCTCCTACGAGCAGTACTTC
. TRBJ2-3 . TRBV14 CASSLNSLDTQYF TGTGCCAGCAGCCTCAACAGCCTTGATACGCAGTATTTT
. TRBJ1-2 . TRBV7-6 CASSGMRGPNYGYTF TGTGCCAGCAGCGGGATGCGGGGACCTAACTATGGCTACACCTTC